This T cell receptor (beta chain) appears in the sequencing data of a study of a mutant IDH1 vaccine in newly diagnosed glioma. Study details: Eight vaccine doses were administered to patients at weeks 1, 3, 5, 7, 11, 15, 19 and 23. Previous treatment comprised radiotherapy, temozolomide, or both, mostly both. Once 4-6 weeks had passed after radiotherapy alone, vaccination started, or it started with temozolomide cycles.

Clones were sequenced by immunoSEQ multiplex PCR, and TCRdb holds only the in-frame ones, with some missing. The repertoire holds roughly 120,000 clones, roughly 75% seen once, with approximately 5% in the top ten. In the case of this clone: Its target is not known.

The CDR3 contains 14 residues. The ends were cut back, 3 bases at V and 0 bases at J, with 8 bases in the middle. In germline, CDR1 is MNHEY, CDR2 SVGAGI. Time point in this sample: week 11, during vaccination. In the vaccine, a single dose held 300 ug of the mutant IDH1 20-mer peptide, along with topical imiquimod. Each donor presented with a new WHO grade 3 or 4 astrocytoma that tested IDH1-mutant and showed ATRX loss. The chain joins TRBV6-5 to TRBJ1-1; possible D gene TRBD1, 6 bases. The origin of this receptor is a man aged 40-55 years with glioma. The sample was PBMCs, taken from a glioma patient whose treatment included an IDH1 peptide vaccine. The CDR3, as DNA: TGTGCCAGCAGTTATACAGGGATGAACACTGAAGCTTTCTTT. Its protein is CASSYTGMNTEAFF.